This is a list of T cell receptor beta chains from one sample in a study of regulatory T cells in long-lasting Graves disease. TCRdb re-analysed the multiplex PCR reads in MiXCR, keeping a single row per CDR3 protein. This sample carries a few hundred thousand distinct CDR3 sequences, 20% to 30% of them seen once, and the ten largest clones take approximately 26%. The source material was peripheral blood mononuclear cells (PBMCs), sampled when the disease was refractory, from a patient treated with antithyroid drugs. These TCRs come from a female donor with Graves disease. The CDR3 runs from the conserved cysteine through the conserved F or W. The order of the fields is J gene, V gene, clone size, CDR3 protein. Clone size, where shown, is once, few, many, or a class for clones that have expanded.

>TRBJ2-2|TRBV24-1|few
CATVGQGNTGELFF
>TRBJ2-6|TRBV6-1|few
CASIRPDSSGGANVLTF
>TRBJ2-5|TRBV6-5|NA
CASSYSITSGYQETQYF
>TRBJ2-1|TRBV19|NA
CASSGQGIYNEQFF
>TRBJ1-1|TRBV19|few
CASSNRVGEAFF
>TRBJ1-1|TRBV18|NA
CASSPLFRGTEAFF
>TRBJ2-3|TRBV7-3|once
CASSFSARYTDTQYF
>TRBJ2-7|TRBV20-1|NA
CSGTPSYEQYF
>TRBJ1-1|TRBV5-1|NA
CVSSKTRQGVTEAFF
>TRBJ2-5|TRBV10-2|NA
CASTTGLAGGPWETQYF
>TRBJ2-5|TRBV7-9|NA
CASSCSGVQETQYF
>TRBJ1-2|TRBV2|many
CASSVHNYGYTF
>TRBJ1-5|TRBV7-9|many
CASSLDRERDQPQHF
>TRBJ2-7|TRBV29-1|NA
CSVEDGRSSYEQYF
>TRBJ1-2|TRBV14|few
CASSQVVDSGLYGYTF
>TRBJ1-3|TRBV6-2/TRBV6-3|few
CASSWDRQTETIYF
>TRBJ1-5|TRBV7-9|NA
CASSLGQPYQPQHF
>TRBJ2-7|TRBV2|many
CASRTSDYEQYF